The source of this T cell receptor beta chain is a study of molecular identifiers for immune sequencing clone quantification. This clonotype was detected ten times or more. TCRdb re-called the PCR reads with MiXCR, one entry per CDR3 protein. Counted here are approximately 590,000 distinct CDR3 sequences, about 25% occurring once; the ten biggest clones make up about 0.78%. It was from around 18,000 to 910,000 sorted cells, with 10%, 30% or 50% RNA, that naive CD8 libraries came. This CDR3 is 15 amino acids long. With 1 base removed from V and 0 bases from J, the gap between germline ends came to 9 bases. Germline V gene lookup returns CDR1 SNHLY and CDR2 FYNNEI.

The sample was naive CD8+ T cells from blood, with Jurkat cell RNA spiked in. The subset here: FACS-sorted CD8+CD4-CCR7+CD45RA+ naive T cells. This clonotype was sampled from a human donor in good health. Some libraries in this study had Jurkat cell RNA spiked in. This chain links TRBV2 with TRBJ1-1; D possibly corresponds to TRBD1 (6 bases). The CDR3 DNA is TGTGCCAGCAGTGAAGTAACAGGGATGAACACTGAAGCTTTCTTT. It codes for CASSEVTGMNTEAFF.